Following are 9 T cell receptor beta chains from one sample sequenced in a study of CD8+ T cells in alopecia areata. Extraction and reverse transcription of RNA yielded cDNA as the sequencing template. Profiled with immunoSEQ multiplex PCR; TCRdb holds only in-frame clones, not every one. This repertoire shows 98,000 or so clones, under 60% found once; its top ten account for approximately 23%. Sequences were obtained from NKG2D-low CD8+ T cells sorted from blood. The receptors here all came from a human donor with alopecia areata.

The chain uses TRBV5-1 and TRBJ1-2; 8 bases fit TRBD1. V was clipped by 4 bases and J by 2 bases; unmatched bases: 1. This CDR3 has 13 amino acids. In germline, CDR1 is SGHRS, CDR2 YFSETQ. The CDR3, as DNA: TGCGCCAGCAGCGGGGACAGGAACTATGGCTACACCTTC. Encoded protein: CASSGDRNYGYTF.

The rearrangement joins TRBV5-1 to TRBJ1-2, with 10 nucleotides matching TRBD1. Unmatched junction bases numbered 5, after V lost 8 bases and J lost 4 bases. Germline assignment: CDR1 SGHRS and CDR2 YFSETQ. This CDR3 spans 13 amino acids. The CDR3 loop is CARTGQGPYGYTF. CDR3 DNA sequence: TGCGCCAGAACGGGACAGGGGCCCTATGGCTACACCTTC.

The table lists this clone with a few counts. The V gene is TRBV28, the J gene TRBJ1-4; no definite D call. The germline V gene encodes CDR1 MDHEN and CDR2 SYDVKM. This CDR3 region has 10 residues. V gave up 8 bases and J gave up 12 bases, with 10 bases separating them. The CDR3 DNA sequence: TGTGCCAGCCGCGCTGTGGAACTGTTTTTT. It specifies CASRAVELFF.

This rearrangement joins TRBV7-9 to TRBJ2-5; D is tentatively TRBD1 or TRBD2 (5 bases each). Germline V CDR1 and CDR2: SEHNR, FQNEAQ (reference sequence). The CDR3 extends over 15 amino acids. With 0 bases removed from V and 3 bases from J, the gap between germline ends came to 11 bases. CDR3 coding DNA: TGTGCCAGCAGCTTAGCGGGAGTGGGGGAAGAGACCCAGTACTTC. Amino acid sequence: CASSLAGVGEETQYF.

This chain joins TRBV5-1 and TRBJ1-1; perhaps TRBD1 as D (6 bases). V was pared by 4 bases and J by 7 bases, with 17 bases between. Per the germline V gene, CDR1 is SGHRS and CDR2 is YFSETQ. This CDR3 comprises 14 residues. The CDR3 DNA follows: TGCGCCAGCAGCGTGAGGGGGGGAGTGATTGAAGCTTTCTTT. This codes for CASSVRGGVIEAFF.

This clone was counted a few times. The sample carries other DNA sequences with the same CDR3. V gene TRBV7-6 combines with J gene TRBJ2-7; TRBD1 matches at 7 bases. The CDR3 covers 15 residues. V was clipped by 3 bases and J by 0 bases; unmatched bases: 5. Germline V gives CDR1 SGHVS, CDR2 FNYEAQ. The CDR3 region has the DNA TGTGCCAGCAGCTTGCCCGGGACAGACTCCTACGAGCAGTACTTC. Protein: CASSLPGTDSYEQYF. The full variable domain, completed using reference TRBV7-6 and TRBJ2-7, is GAGVSQSPRYKVTKRGQDVALRCDPISGHVSLYWYRQALGQGPEFLTYFNYEAQQDKSGLPNDRFSAERPEGSISTLTIQRTEQRDSAMYRCASSLPGTDSYEQYFGPGTRLTVT.

As concerns this clone: Distinct nucleotide sequences in the sample also encode this CDR3. The rearrangement uses TRBV5-6 and TRBJ1-1; D unresolved. With 4 bases removed from V and 3 bases from J, the gap between germline ends came to 13 bases. The germline V gene encodes CDR1 SGHDT and CDR2 YYEEEE. This CDR3 comprises 14 residues. The CDR3 nucleotides read TGTGCCAGCAGCCTGGGCCTGGGAGACACTGAAGCTTTCTTT. It encodes CASSLGLGDTEAFF.

The V and J genes are TRBV11-2 and TRBJ2-7; D is unresolved. Germline CDR1 is SGHAT and CDR2 is FQNNGV. Deletions cut 2 bases from V and 2 bases from J, with 7 bases between. The CDR3 is made up of 13 amino acids. The chain's CDR3 is CASSLSETYEQYF. For the CDR3, the DNA is TGTGCCAGCAGCTTAAGTGAAACCTACGAGCAGTACTTC.

This clone has more than one count but fewer than ten. The chain couples TRBV18 to TRBJ2-7; 13 nucleotides line up with TRBD2. CDR3 length: 16 residues. Trimming took 3 bases from V and 4 from J; bases not matched to a gene: 6. The germline V gene has CDR1 KGHSH and CDR2 LQKENI. CDR3 sequence reads: CASSPGTSGIGYEQYF. CDR3 nucleotides: TGTGCCAGCTCACCGGGGACTAGCGGGATCGGTTACGAGCAGTACTTC.